Listed below are T cell receptor beta chains from one sample, sequenced in a study of OX40 agonist ivuxolimab in advanced cancers. Measured with immunoSEQ multiplex PCR; TCRdb has only the in-frame clones, and not every one. The profile shows roughly 66,000 clones, 82% of them singletons. The sample consisted of CD4+ or CD8+ T cells sorted from blood, taken in a trial of the OX40 agonist ivuxolimab. These receptor sequences come from an adult with an advanced solid tumor such as melanoma, head and neck, liver or kidney cancer. The CDR3 runs from the conserved cysteine through the conserved F or W. A D gene is named only where the DNA matches it firmly. A row's size may be missing; if present it is once, few, many or a size class.

TRBD1	-	TRBV5-1	TRBJ2-5	TGCGCCAGCAGCTCGACCGGACAGGTCCAAGAGACCCAGTACTTC	CASSSTGQVQETQYF
-	-	TRBV15	TRBJ2-7	TGTGCCACCAGCAGAGAACCACACGGGGGAAACGAGCAGTACTTC	CATSREPHGGNEQYF
TRBD2	-	TRBV2	TRBJ2-3	TGTGCCAGCAGTAAGACTAGCGGGGGGGCCGGCACAGATACGCAGTATTTT	CASSKTSGGAGTDTQYF
TRBD1	-	TRBV10-3	TRBJ2-1	TGTGCCATCAGTGATATCTCATCCGGGACAGGGAGACCGATCTCCTACAATGAGCAGTTCTTC	CAISDISSGTGRPISYNEQFF
TRBD1	-	TRBV5-4	TRBJ1-1	TGTGCCAGCAGCCGGGGGGCCGGGACAGGGGGCAGGGAAGCTTTCTTT	CASSRGAGTGGREAFF
-	-	TRBV4-3	TRBJ2-1	TGCGCCAGCAGCCAAGCAGCTGCCGGTGAGCAGTTCTTC	CASSQAAAGEQFF
-	few	TRBV19	TRBJ1-2	TGTGCCAGTAGTATAAACACAGACTATGGCTACACCTTC	CASSINTDYGYTF
-	-	TRBV5-5	TRBJ1-3	TGTGCCAGCAGCCCCGATCTGGGTGCTGGAAACACCATATATTTT	CASSPDLGAGNTIYF
TRBD1	-	TRBV5-1	TRBJ2-3	TGCGCCGCAGGGAGCGGACAGGGTATTGCAGATACGCAGTATTTT	CAAGSGQGIADTQYF
-	-	TRBV28	TRBJ2-7	TGTGCCAGCAGTTTAGTCTCGGGGCAAGAGCAGTACTTC	CASSLVSGQEQYF
-	-	TRBV29-1	TRBJ1-5	TGCAGCGCGGACATCAATCAGCCCCAGCATTTT	CSADINQPQHF
TRBD2	-	TRBV5-6	TRBJ2-2	TGTGCCAGCAGCTCCCACGGGGCGGGAGTGGGTGCCGGGGAGCTGTTTTTT	CASSSHGAGVGAGELFF
-	-	TRBV4-3	TRBJ2-2	TGCGCCAGCAGCCAAGAGGGGGCGGCGAACACCGGGGAGCTGTTTTTT	CASSQEGAANTGELFF
-	-	TRBV5-6	TRBJ2-3	TGTGCCAGCAGCTTGTGGCCCCCCCCCGGGCAGTATTTT	CASSLWPPPGQYF
TRBD2	-	TRBV9	TRBJ2-1	TGTGCCAGCAGCGTAGCGGCGGGAGGGCCGAATGAGCAGTTCTTC	CASSVAAGGPNEQFF
-	-	TRBV6-5	TRBJ2-3	TGTGCCAGCAGAGGCACAGATACGCAGTATTTT	CASRGTDTQYF
-	-	TRBV20-1	TRBJ1-3	TGCAGCAGACGGAGCGGAAACACCATATATTTT	CSRRSGNTIYF
-	-	TRBV28	TRBJ1-6	TGTGCCAGCAGTTTAGAGTATTCACCCCTCCACTTT	CASSLEYSPLHF
TRBD1	few	TRBV15	TRBJ2-7	TGTGCCACCAGCCGCAGGGGGCTCGAGCAGTACTTC	CATSRRGLEQYF
-	-	TRBV28	TRBJ1-2	TGTGCCAGCAGTTTAGTTGGGACAAAGGACTACACCTTC	CASSLVGTKDYTF
TRBD1	-	TRBV18	TRBJ1-1	TGTGCCAGCTCACCGGGACAGAGGAACACTGAAGCTTTCTTT	CASSPGQRNTEAFF
-	-	TRBV14	TRBJ1-2	TGTGCCAGCAGCCCCCTCGGGGGCTCGCAAGGCTACACCTTC	CASSPLGGSQGYTF
-	-	TRBV21-1	TRBJ2-7	TGTGCCAGCAGCCCACCCAGGGGACTAGCGGGAGAGTTTACCTACGAGCAGTACTTC	CASSPPRGLAGEFTYEQYF
-	-	TRBV5-6	TRBJ1-2	TGTGCCAGCACCCCCGAGGCAGGGGCCTACTATGGCTACACCTTC	CASTPEAGAYYGYTF
TRBD1	few	TRBV5-8	TRBJ2-2	TGTGCCAGCAGCATCCCCCACAGGGGGCCCACCGGGGAGCTGTTTTTT	CASSIPHRGPTGELFF
-	-	TRBV7-2	TRBJ2-7	TGTGCCAGCAGCTCGAGGACACTCTTCTACGAGCAGTACTTC	CASSSRTLFYEQYF
-	-	TRBV30	TRBJ2-2	TGTGCCTGGAGTTCGGGTTCCGGGGAGCTGTTTTTT	CAWSSGSGELFF
-	-	TRBV6-1	TRBJ2-1	TGTGCCAGCAGTGGAACAGGAGACACCTACAATGAGCAGTTCTTC	CASSGTGDTYNEQFF
TRBD2	-	TRBV2	TRBJ2-1	TGTGCCAGCAGTGAAGGGACCTCAGGCGGGAGCTCCTACAATGAGCAGTTCTTC	CASSEGTSGGSSYNEQFF
-	-	TRBV28	TRBJ2-7	TGTGCCAGCAGTTTATACAGTAGCTCCTACGAGCAGTACTTC	CASSLYSSSYEQYF
-	once	TRBV5-1	TRBJ2-5	TGCGCCAGCAGCTTGGTGGGCAGGGGTGAGACCCAGTACTTC	CASSLVGRGETQYF
-	-	TRBV6-1	TRBJ1-2	TGTGCCAGCAGTCAATTAAACAGCCACTATGGCTACACCTTC	CASSQLNSHYGYTF
-	-	TRBV5-1	TRBJ2-3	TGCGCCAGCAGCTTTGCAGGAGAGGTGGCAGATACGCAGTATTTT	CASSFAGEVADTQYF
TRBD1	-	TRBV30	TRBJ1-2	TGTGCCTGGAGGCCGGGACAGGGGTATGGCTACACCTTC	CAWRPGQGYGYTF
-	-	TRBV19	TRBJ1-6	TGTGCCAGTAGTATCTCGGGACCCCCCCTCCACTTT	CASSISGPPLHF
-	-	TRBV5-8	TRBJ1-5	TGTGCCAGCAGCTCCGGTCGGCCCCCTCAGCCCCAGCATTTT	CASSSGRPPQPQHF
TRBD2	-	TRBV9	TRBJ2-3	TGTGCCAGCAGCGCCGCGTCTAGCGGAGATACGCAGTATTTT	CASSAASSGDTQYF
TRBD2	-	TRBV10-3	TRBJ2-5	TGTGCCATCAGCCTAGCGGGGGGGCCTGAGACCCAGTACTTC	CAISLAGGPETQYF
TRBD1	-	TRBV6-1	TRBJ2-3	TGTGCCAGCACTCCTAGACAGGGGGCAACAGATACGCAGTATTTT	CASTPRQGATDTQYF
-	-	TRBV10-3	TRBJ1-4	TGTGCCATCAGCACCGGGACAAGGACCTCTAATGAAAAACTGTTTTTT	CAISTGTRTSNEKLFF
TRBD2	-	TRBV11-2	TRBJ2-2	TGTGCCAGCAGCCCGGTCGGAGCGGGAGTTACCGGGGAGCTGTTTTTT	CASSPVGAGVTGELFF
TRBD1	once	TRBV28	TRBJ1-3	TGTGCCAGCAGCTCAGACAGGGGTCATGGAAACACCATATATTTT	CASSSDRGHGNTIYF
-	few	TRBV5-6	TRBJ2-3	TGTGCCAGCAGCTTGTACAGACACCCCCTGGCAGATACGCAGTATTTT	CASSLYRHPLADTQYF
-	-	TRBV6-5	TRBJ2-3	TGTGCCAGCAGTTTGGGACATTCAGATACGCAGTATTTT	CASSLGHSDTQYF
-	few	TRBV6-5	TRBJ2-5	TGTGCCAGCAGTTACTTAGAGACCCAGTACTTC	CASSYLETQYF
-	-	TRBV18	TRBJ1-6	TGTGCCAGCTCACCCCTGGGACGGACTAGCTCCTATAATTCACCCCTCCACTTT	CASSPLGRTSSYNSPLHF